A selection of T cell receptor beta chains follows, all from one sample in a study of T cell responses to AZD1222 COVID-19 vaccine. Clones were read by immunoSEQ multiplex PCR, and TCRdb kept only the in-frame ones, dropping some. Among some 150,000 clones listed, roughly nine tenths were seen once. The input for sequencing was peripheral blood, taken on day 0 of AZD1222 vaccination. The receptor set was obtained from an adult in good health. The CDR3 runs from the conserved cysteine through the conserved F or W. A D gene is named only where the DNA matches it firmly. Some rows have no size entry. The others give once, few or many, or a class for an expanded clone.

d_call	clone_size	j_call	v_call	cdr3_aa	cdr3_nt
.	.	TRBJ1-5	TRBV2	CASMNTNNQPQHF	TGTGCCAGCATGAATACCAACAATCAGCCCCAGCATTTT
.	.	TRBJ2-7	TRBV11-2	CASSLDNLAGEQYF	TGTGCCAGCAGCTTAGATAACCTAGCCGGAGAGCAGTACTTC
TRBD1	once	TRBJ1-6	TRBV12-3/TRBV12-4	CAFPGTGGSPLHF	TGTGCCTTCCCCGGGACAGGGGGATCACCCCTCCACTTT
.	.	TRBJ1-1	TRBV3-1/TRBV3-2	CASSQEGANTEAFF	TGTGCCAGCAGCCAAGAAGGGGCGAACACTGAAGCTTTCTTT
.	.	TRBJ1-1	TRBV7-9	CASRNGSEAFF	TGTGCCAGCAGGAATGGTTCCGAAGCTTTCTTT
TRBD2	.	TRBJ2-3	TRBV5-1	CASSPGLAGDARADTQYF	TGCGCCAGCAGCCCCGGACTAGCGGGGGACGCCCGGGCAGATACGCAGTATTTT
.	.	TRBJ2-2	TRBV14	CASSHLVRNTGELFF	TGTGCCAGCAGCCACCTAGTAAGGAACACCGGGGAGCTGTTTTTT
.	.	TRBJ1-2	TRBV5-5	CASSLYPRDYGYTF	TGTGCCAGCAGCTTGTACCCTAGGGACTATGGCTACACCTTC
.	few	TRBJ2-2	TRBV5-4	CASSLAGEPGRIGELFF	TGTGCCAGCAGCTTGGCCGGGGAACCAGGGCGGATCGGGGAGCTGTTTTTT
.	.	TRBJ1-2	TRBV5-1	CASSLAPTELYGYTF	TGCGCCAGCAGCTTGGCCCCAACAGAGCTGTATGGCTACACCTTC
.	.	TRBJ2-7	TRBV6-5	CASSSSVGYEQYF	TGTGCCAGCAGTTCCTCTGTCGGGTACGAGCAGTACTTC
.	.	TRBJ1-1	TRBV20-1	CSASRGTAEAFF	TGCAGTGCTAGTAGGGGGACGGCTGAAGCTTTCTTT
.	.	TRBJ1-1	TRBV7-9	CASSSSSGLSTEAFF	TGTGCCAGCAGCTCGTCTTCGGGTCTGAGCACTGAAGCTTTCTTT
TRBD1	.	TRBJ2-2	TRBV6-5	CASSYQGAVGTGELFF	TGTGCCAGCAGTTACCAGGGGGCTGTTGGCACCGGGGAGCTGTTTTTT
TRBD1	.	TRBJ2-2	TRBV9	CASSTPKETGSPPGELFF	TGTGCCAGCAGCACACCCAAAGAGACAGGGAGTCCCCCCGGGGAGCTGTTTTTT
TRBD2	.	TRBJ2-6	TRBV2	CASSQTSGRVPGANVLTF	TGTGCCAGCAGTCAAACTAGCGGGAGGGTCCCTGGGGCCAACGTCCTGACTTTC
TRBD1	.	TRBJ1-2	TRBV10-3	CAISPGGLKYGYTF	TGTGCCATCAGCCCAGGGGGCCTCAAGTATGGCTACACCTTC
TRBD1	.	TRBJ2-2	TRBV9	CASSRQGLPGELFF	TGTGCCAGCAGCCGACAGGGTTTACCCGGGGAGCTGTTTTTT
TRBD2	.	TRBJ2-5	TRBV3-1/TRBV3-2	CASSQDLPSGRQETQYF	TGTGCCAGCAGCCAAGATTTGCCTAGCGGGAGGCAAGAGACCCAGTACTTC
TRBD2	.	TRBJ2-1	TRBV3-1/TRBV3-2	CASSQDWGGVSYNEQFF	TGTGCCAGCAGCCAAGATTGGGGGGGAGTATCGTACAATGAGCAGTTCTTC
.	.	TRBJ2-7	TRBV4-3	CASSQSPAAGSYEQYF	TGCGCCAGCAGCCAATCTCCAGCGGCCGGCTCCTACGAGCAGTACTTC
.	.	TRBJ1-6	TRBV28	CASIAGALYNSPLHF	TGTGCCAGCATAGCAGGGGCTCTGTATAATTCACCCCTCCACTTT